Listed below are T cell receptor beta chains from one sample, sequenced in a study of T cell repertoires in cytomegalovirus infection. Each CDR3 protein gets one entry after TCRdb re-called the reads with MiXCR. This sample carries a few hundred thousand distinct CDR3 sequences, about 25% of them seen once, and the ten largest clones take about 13%. Sequencing was performed on PBMCs. All receptors derive from a human donor in good health (CMV status not recorded). Some clones in this sample may be carry-over from other donors' samples. Each CDR3 is given with its conserved first and last residue. A D gene is named only where the DNA matches it firmly. Size is stated for part of the rows, as once, few or many counts, or as a class when the clone is expanded.

clone size	V gene	CDR3 length	D gene	J gene	CDR3 protein	CDR3 DNA
few	TRBV12-3/TRBV12-4	19	TRBD2	TRBJ2-3	CASSLMGLAGGVSTDTQYF	TGTGCCAGCAGTTTAATGGGACTAGCGGGAGGAGTTAGTACAGATACGCAGTATTTT
.	TRBV9	16	.	TRBJ1-1	CASRQIRKQRNTEAFF	TGTGCCAGCAGACAAATTCGGAAACAAAGGAACACTGAAGCTTTCTTT
.	TRBV6-6	16	.	TRBJ2-6	CASSYSQVPGANVLTF	TGTGCCAGCAGTTACTCGCAGGTCCCTGGGGCCAACGTCCTGACTTTC
few	TRBV29-1	14	TRBD1	TRBJ2-1	CSVGTGGTNNEQFF	TGCAGCGTTGGGACAGGGGGCACCAACAATGAGCAGTTCTTC
.	TRBV7-4	14	.	TRBJ2-1	CASSSRTDYNEQFF	TGTGCCAGCAGCTCCCGGACGGACTACAATGAGCAGTTCTTC
many	TRBV28	14	TRBD1	TRBJ1-5	CASSLWKGAPPQHF	TGTGCCAGCAGTTTATGGAAGGGGGCACCGCCCCAGCATTTT
many	TRBV7-2	11	.	TRBJ2-3	CASTRTDTQYF	TGTGCCAGCACCCGCACAGATACGCAGTATTTT
.	TRBV28	16	TRBD2	TRBJ2-7	CASSLWGLAASYEQYF	TGTGCCAGCAGCCTCTGGGGACTAGCGGCCTCCTACGAGCAGTACTTC
.	TRBV9	17	TRBD2	TRBJ2-3	CASSVDPTGLVADTQYF	TGTGCCAGCAGCGTAGACCCTACGGGACTAGTCGCTGATACGCAGTATTTT
.	TRBV20-1	12	TRBD2	TRBJ2-1	CSSGTSVREQFF	TGCAGTTCCGGGACTAGCGTGCGTGAGCAGTTCTTC
few	TRBV19	13	.	TRBJ1-3	CASGFLSGNTIYF	TGTGCCAGCGGGTTTCTCTCTGGAAACACCATATATTTT
.	TRBV11-3	15	TRBD2	TRBJ2-1	CASSLGGRAGNEQFF	TGTGCCAGCAGCTTAGGCGGGAGGGCCGGGAATGAGCAGTTCTTC
.	TRBV7-9	17	.	TRBJ2-5	CASSLRWTGSGTETQYF	TGTGCCAGCAGCTTACGTTGGACGGGATCGGGGACAGAGACCCAGTACTTC
few	TRBV6-2/TRBV6-3	11	.	TRBJ2-5	CASTSQETQYF	TGTGCCAGCACTTCCCAAGAGACCCAGTACTTC
few	TRBV2	14	TRBD2	TRBJ2-7	CASSASGGSYEQYF	TGTGCCAGCAGTGCTAGCGGGGGTTCCTACGAGCAGTACTTC
.	TRBV27	14	.	TRBJ1-2	CASSNTGFGYGYTF	TGTGCCAGCAGTAACACAGGGTTCGGCTATGGCTACACCTTC
.	TRBV5-6	16	TRBD2	TRBJ2-7	CASSDGGAGREDEQYF	TGTGCCAGCAGCGACGGTGGAGCGGGAAGGGAGGACGAGCAGTACTTC
few	TRBV14	16	.	TRBJ1-3	CASSPAGIGSGNTIYF	TGTGCCAGCAGCCCCGCGGGGATAGGGTCTGGAAACACCATATATTTT
few	TRBV6-6	18	.	TRBJ2-1	CASSLRDGGQISNNEQFF	TGTGCCAGCAGCCTACGAGACGGCGGGCAGATTTCTAATAATGAGCAGTTCTTC
few	TRBV12-3/TRBV12-4	15	TRBD2	TRBJ2-5	CASSRPLAGDQTQYF	TGTGCCAGCAGCCGTCCACTAGCGGGAGACCAGACCCAGTACTTC
few	TRBV28	15	.	TRBJ2-1	CASTDGPHSYNEQFF	TGTGCCAGCACCGACGGTCCTCACTCCTACAATGAGCAGTTCTTC
.	TRBV6-2/TRBV6-3	20	TRBD1	TRBJ1-1	CASSYSTADREFVWDTEAFF	TGTGCCAGCAGTTACTCAACCGCGGACAGGGAGTTTGTTTGGGACACTGAAGCTTTCTTT
many	TRBV7-9	12	.	TRBJ1-2	CASSTQDGSYTF	TGTGCCAGCAGCACTCAGGACGGGAGCTACACCTTC
many	TRBV7-2	16	TRBD1	TRBJ2-2	CASSYTGQGGTGELFF	TGTGCCAGCAGCTACACGGGACAGGGGGGCACCGGGGAGCTGTTTTTT
few	TRBV12-3/TRBV12-4	17	TRBD2	TRBJ2-3	CASSPPTSGRALDTQYF	TGTGCCAGCAGTCCTCCAACTAGCGGGAGGGCCTTAGATACGCAGTATTTT
.	TRBV2	14	TRBD2	TRBJ2-7	CASYTGTSVYEQYF	TGTGCCAGCTACACCGGGACTAGCGTCTACGAGCAGTACTTC
.	TRBV7-3	21	TRBD2	TRBJ2-1	CASSSAPGGNLAGAYYNEQFF	TGTGCCAGCAGCTCCGCTCCAGGGGGCAACCTAGCGGGGGCGTATTACAATGAGCAGTTCTTC
many	TRBV7-2	14	TRBD1	TRBJ1-2	CASSYGQGGVGYTF	TGTGCCAGCAGCTACGGACAGGGAGGGGTGGGCTACACCTTC
many	TRBV7-2	15	.	TRBJ2-3	CASSPGRYEPDTQYF	TGTGCCAGCAGCCCGGGACGGTACGAGCCTGATACGCAGTATTTT
.	TRBV28	12	.	TRBJ2-1	CASSGVLGEQFF	TGTGCCAGCTCGGGCGTTCTCGGTGAGCAGTTCTTC
.	TRBV27	15	TRBD1	TRBJ2-7	CASSSPDRSSYEQYF	TGTGCCAGCAGTTCCCCGGACAGGTCCTCCTACGAGCAGTACTTC
few	TRBV6-2/TRBV6-3	14	.	TRBJ2-3	CASRQTGHRDTQYF	TGTGCCAGCAGACAGACGGGGCACAGAGATACGCAGTATTTT
many	TRBV7-2	15	.	TRBJ2-5	CASSLVGAAQETQYF	TGTGCCAGCAGCTTAGTCGGAGCGGCCCAAGAGACCCAGTACTTC
few	TRBV5-1	16	.	TRBJ2-1	CASSLVGDLFYNEQFF	TGCGCCAGCAGCTTGGTCGGCGACCTATTTTACAATGAGCAGTTCTTC
many	TRBV7-8	15	TRBD2	TRBJ2-1	CASSKTSGVYNEQFF	TGTGCCAGCAGCAAGACTAGCGGGGTCTACAATGAGCAGTTCTTC
few	TRBV2	12	.	TRBJ2-5	CASLSGSGTQYF	TGTGCCAGCTTGAGCGGAAGTGGGACCCAGTACTTC
.	TRBV5-1	14	TRBD1	TRBJ1-2	CASSSPDRESGYTF	TGCGCCAGCAGCTCCCCGGACAGGGAGAGTGGCTACACCTTC
many	TRBV7-2	11	.	TRBJ2-3	CASSKADTQYF	TGTGCCAGCTCCAAAGCGGATACGCAGTATTTT
.	TRBV27	14	.	TRBJ1-4	CASSSRLMNEKLFF	TGTGCCAGCAGTTCCCGGCTTATGAATGAAAAACTGTTTTTT
many	TRBV12-3/TRBV12-4	15	TRBD2	TRBJ2-1	CASSPSGDIYNEQFF	TGTGCCAGCAGTCCTAGCGGGGACATCTACAATGAGCAGTTCTTC
few	TRBV10-3	18	.	TRBJ2-5	CAISEHGGRKISWETQYF	TGTGCCATCAGTGAACACGGGGGTCGGAAGATCTCATGGGAGACCCAGTACTTC
many	TRBV7-3	16	TRBD2	TRBJ2-1	CASSQNAGVIYNEQFF	TGTGCCAGCAGCCAAAACGCGGGAGTTATATACAATGAGCAGTTCTTC
.	TRBV20-1	15	.	TRBJ1-2	CSASRDPRSNYGYTF	TGCAGTGCTAGTAGGGATCCCCGCTCAAACTATGGCTACACCTTC
few	TRBV6-5	17	.	TRBJ1-1	CASSYSPSSSGITEAFF	TGTGCCAGCAGTTACTCCCCGTCAAGCTCCGGAATCACTGAAGCTTTCTTT
few	TRBV11-3	15	TRBD2	TRBJ2-1	CASSRGGIGHNEQFF	TGTGCCAGCAGCCGGGGGGGTATCGGGCACAATGAGCAGTTCTTC